The rows below give T cell receptor beta chains drawn from one sample of a study of OX40 agonist ivuxolimab in advanced cancers. Assay used: immunoSEQ multiplex PCR; TCRdb lists only in-frame clones, some missing. The sample carries tens of thousands of clones, approximately 89% recorded once. The input for sequencing was CD4+ or CD8+ T cells sorted from blood, taken in a trial of the OX40 agonist ivuxolimab. Receptors originate from an adult with an advanced solid tumor such as melanoma, head and neck, liver or kidney cancer. Each CDR3 is given with its conserved first and last residue. The D gene is left open where the match is weak. Clone size, where shown, is once, few, many, or a class for clones that have expanded.

D gene,J gene,V gene,clone size,CDR3 protein,CDR3 DNA
TRBD2,TRBJ2-5,TRBV6-6,-,CASSYRLAGVEETQYF,TGTGCCAGCAGTTACCGGCTAGCGGGAGTTGAAGAGACCCAGTACTTC
-,TRBJ1-4,TRBV28,once,CASSTLGLEKLFF,TGTGCCAGCAGCACTTTAGGGCTTGAAAAACTGTTTTTT
-,TRBJ2-7,TRBV28,-,CASSASYYEQYF,TGTGCCAGCAGTGCCTCGTACTACGAGCAGTACTTC
TRBD1,TRBJ2-5,TRBV15,-,CATSREMPGQGMETQYF,TGTGCCACCAGCAGAGAAATGCCGGGACAGGGGATGGAGACCCAGTACTTC
-,TRBJ1-1,TRBV27,once,CASSGGERTEAFF,TGTGCCAGCAGTGGCGGGGAGAGGACTGAAGCTTTCTTT
TRBD1,TRBJ2-1,TRBV4-3,-,CASSQLTGPYNEQFF,TGCGCCAGCAGCCAACTGACAGGGCCGTACAATGAGCAGTTCTTC
TRBD1,TRBJ2-3,TRBV7-6,-,CASSVPRDRESSTDTQYF,TGTGCCAGCAGCGTTCCCCGGGACAGGGAGTCTAGCACAGATACGCAGTATTTT
-,TRBJ2-6,TRBV15,-,CATSRELVQSSGANVLTF,TGTGCCACCAGCAGAGAACTCGTCCAAAGCTCTGGGGCCAACGTCCTGACTTTC
TRBD2,TRBJ2-1,TRBV7-8,-,CASSFYSSTSVAYNEQFF,TGTGCCAGCAGCTTCTACTCCTCGACTAGCGTAGCCTACAATGAGCAGTTCTTC
-,TRBJ2-7,TRBV5-4,-,CASSLRGYEQYF,TGTGCCAGCAGCTTGCGGGGGTACGAGCAGTACTTC
-,TRBJ2-7,TRBV9,-,CASSVFGSSYEQYF,TGTGCCAGCAGCGTATTCGGGAGCTCCTACGAGCAGTACTTC
TRBD1,TRBJ1-4,TRBV27,-,CASSTGTENEKLFF,TGTGCCAGCAGCACCGGGACAGAAAATGAAAAACTGTTTTTT
-,TRBJ2-7,TRBV5-6,-,CASSRDPTYEQYF,TGTGCCAGCAGCCGGGACCCGACCTACGAGCAGTACTTC
-,TRBJ2-3,TRBV7-9,-,CASSYHGDGDTQYF,TGTGCCAGCAGCTATCACGGAGACGGAGATACGCAGTATTTT
-,TRBJ2-7,TRBV7-9,once,CASSLEGITYEQYF,TGTGCCAGCAGCTTAGAAGGCATAACCTACGAGCAGTACTTC
TRBD1,TRBJ2-7,TRBV6-1,-,CASSEFTGVREQYF,TGTGCCAGCAGTGAATTTACAGGGGTGCGCGAGCAGTACTTC
-,TRBJ2-3,TRBV28,-,CASSRERLADTQYF,TGTGCCAGCAGCCGGGAGAGGCTTGCAGATACGCAGTATTTT
-,TRBJ1-2,TRBV27,once,CASGPPVGDFGGYTF,TGTGCCAGCGGACCCCCCGTTGGAGATTTTGGGGGCTACACCTTC
TRBD1,TRBJ2-2,TRBV5-1,-,CASSLDRGHHTGELFF,TGCGCCAGCAGCTTGGACAGGGGACACCACACCGGGGAGCTGTTTTTT
TRBD2,TRBJ2-2,TRBV15,once,CATSQKREVGGELFF,TGTGCCACCAGCCAAAAGCGGGAGGTTGGCGGGGAGCTGTTTTTT
-,TRBJ1-5,TRBV7-8,-,CASSLDPTSEYSNQPQHF,TGTGCCAGCAGCTTAGATCCTACCAGCGAGTATAGCAATCAGCCCCAGCATTTT
-,TRBJ2-7,TRBV28,few,CASSSRQSYEQYF,TGTGCCAGCAGTTCCAGACAGAGCTACGAGCAGTACTTC
TRBD1,TRBJ2-7,TRBV6-5,-,CASSYLTGTGAYEQYF,TGTGCCAGCAGTTACTTAACCGGGACAGGGGCCTACGAGCAGTACTTC
-,TRBJ1-5,TRBV5-6,-,CASSLWTGKSNQPQHF,TGTGCCAGCAGCCTCTGGACGGGTAAAAGCAATCAGCCCCAGCATTTT
-,TRBJ1-1,TRBV9,-,CASSVAMGDTEAFF,TGTGCCAGCAGCGTAGCTATGGGGGACACTGAAGCTTTCTTT
-,TRBJ2-6,TRBV27,-,CASSLMTGANVLTF,TGTGCCAGCAGTCTGATGACTGGGGCCAACGTCCTGACTTTC
-,TRBJ1-1,TRBV28,-,CASRGRVWNTEAFF,TGTGCCAGCAGAGGAAGGGTATGGAACACTGAAGCTTTCTTT
TRBD2,TRBJ2-7,TRBV7-6,-,CASTPGLAGGPFPEQYF,TGTGCCAGCACGCCTGGACTAGCGGGAGGGCCTTTTCCCGAGCAGTACTTC
-,TRBJ1-3,TRBV10-3,-,CAISESGQIITSSSGNTIYF,TGTGCCATCAGTGAGTCAGGGCAGATCATCACCTCTAGCTCTGGAAACACCATATATTTT
TRBD2,TRBJ2-1,TRBV5-1,-,CASSPGSAGGNNEQFF,TGCGCCAGCAGCCCCGGTTCAGCGGGAGGCAACAATGAGCAGTTCTTC
-,TRBJ2-7,TRBV13,few,CASSLGPDMLSYEQYF,TGTGCCAGCAGCTTAGGCCCGGACATGTTGTCCTACGAGCAGTACTTC
-,TRBJ2-3,TRBV28,-,CASSFRSASTDTQYF,TGTGCCAGCAGTTTTCGGTCAGCTTCCACAGATACGCAGTATTTT
TRBD2,TRBJ2-3,TRBV11-2,-,CASSLRLAGTTDTQYF,TGTGCCAGCAGCTTAAGGCTAGCGGGAACCACAGATACGCAGTATTTT
TRBD1,TRBJ2-5,TRBV7-2,-,CASSYPGQGIGETQYF,TGTGCCAGCAGCTACCCCGGACAGGGGATTGGGGAGACCCAGTACTTC
-,TRBJ2-7,TRBV11-2,-,CASSLVAGASYEQYF,TGTGCCAGCAGCTTAGTGGCGGGCGCCTCCTACGAGCAGTACTTC
TRBD1,TRBJ2-3,TRBV5-1,-,CASSLYGTASTDTQYF,TGCGCCAGCAGCTTGTACGGGACAGCGAGCACAGATACGCAGTATTTT
-,TRBJ1-1,TRBV28,-,CASSFDSPEAFF,TGTGCCAGCAGTTTTGACAGCCCTGAAGCTTTCTTT
TRBD2,TRBJ2-1,TRBV27,-,CASAAAGDYNEQFF,TGTGCCAGCGCCGCAGCGGGGGACTACAATGAGCAGTTCTTC
-,TRBJ1-1,TRBV28,-,CASSLTRKDTEAFF,TGTGCCAGCAGTCTAACAAGGAAAGACACTGAAGCTTTCTTT
-,TRBJ1-2,TRBV25-1,-,CASSWMGYGYTF,TGTGCCAGCAGTTGGATGGGCTATGGCTACACCTTC
TRBD1,TRBJ1-2,TRBV6-5,-,CASSYQQGNYGYTF,TGTGCCAGCAGTTATCAACAGGGGAACTATGGCTACACCTTC
TRBD1,TRBJ1-2,TRBV18,-,CASSPYSGTGNYGYTF,TGTGCCAGCTCACCCTACTCCGGGACAGGGAACTATGGCTACACCTTC
TRBD1,TRBJ1-5,TRBV18,-,CASSHISGQGVNSNQPQHF,TGTGCCAGCTCTCATATATCGGGACAGGGGGTGAATAGCAATCAGCCCCAGCATTTT
-,TRBJ1-5,TRBV7-8,once,CASSLGGGQPQHF,TGTGCCAGCAGCTTAGGAGGGGGTCAGCCCCAGCATTTT
-,TRBJ1-5,TRBV7-9,-,CASSLSGNQPQHF,TGTGCCAGCAGCTTGAGTGGCAATCAGCCCCAGCATTTT
TRBD2,TRBJ2-1,TRBV7-2,-,CASSSLAGKNNEQFF,TGTGCCAGCAGCTCCCTAGCGGGGAAGAACAATGAGCAGTTCTTC
TRBD2,TRBJ2-1,TRBV28,-,CASSHPGLAGNEQFF,TGTGCCAGCAGTCATCCGGGACTAGCAGGCAATGAGCAGTTCTTC
-,TRBJ2-4,TRBV19,-,CASSITDLAKNIQYF,TGTGCCAGTAGTATCACAGACTTAGCCAAAAACATTCAGTACTTC
-,TRBJ2-1,TRBV7-2,once,CASSPGPSSGNEQFF,TGTGCCAGCAGCCCGGGACCTAGCTCGGGCAATGAGCAGTTCTTC
TRBD1,TRBJ2-7,TRBV15,-,CATSRGTGVSYEQYF,TGTGCCACCAGCAGGGGGACAGGGGTCTCCTACGAGCAGTACTTC
TRBD2,TRBJ2-1,TRBV4-1,once,CASSQEPGGAYNEQFF,TGCGCCAGCAGCCAAGAACCGGGAGGCGCCTACAATGAGCAGTTCTTC
-,TRBJ2-1,TRBV25-1,-,CASSERTSYNEQFF,TGTGCCAGCAGTGAAAGAACTAGTTACAATGAGCAGTTCTTC
-,TRBJ2-7,TRBV28,once,CASSLQGKFYEQYF,TGTGCCAGCAGTTTACAGGGCAAATTCTACGAGCAGTACTTC